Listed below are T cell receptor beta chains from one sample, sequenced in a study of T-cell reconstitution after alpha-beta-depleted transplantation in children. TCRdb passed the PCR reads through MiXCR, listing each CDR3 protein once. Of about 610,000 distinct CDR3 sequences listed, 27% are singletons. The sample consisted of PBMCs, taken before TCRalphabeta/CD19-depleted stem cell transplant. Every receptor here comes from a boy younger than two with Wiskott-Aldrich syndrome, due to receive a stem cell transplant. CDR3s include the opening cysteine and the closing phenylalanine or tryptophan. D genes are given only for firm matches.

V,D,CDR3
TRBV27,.,CASSRRGHEQFF
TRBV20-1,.,CSASTGRASLTDTQYF
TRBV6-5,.,CASSYSRYRGSTPYNEQFF
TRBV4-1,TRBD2,CASSQDRLAVYNEQFF
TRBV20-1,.,CSARVGGIAFF
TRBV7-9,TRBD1,CASSHGTGSSYNEQFF
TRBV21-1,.,CASSKGEGAEYF
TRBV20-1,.,CSARDPQGGAETQYF
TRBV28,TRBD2,CASSSGLAGGLAYEQYF
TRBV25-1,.,CASSGDQIYNEQFF
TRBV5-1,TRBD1,CASSLAGQTYEQYF
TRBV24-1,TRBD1,CATSDPGQGGEKLFF
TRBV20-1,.,CSARDLGEDDTEAFF
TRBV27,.,CASSLGGKPMNTEAFF
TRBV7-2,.,CASSLVVRYEQYF
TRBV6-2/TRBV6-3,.,CASSESQKPQHF
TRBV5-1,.,CASSLSLDTNSEQFF
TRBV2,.,CASSFRATSTDTQYF
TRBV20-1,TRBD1,CSAFRQGPGDTQYF
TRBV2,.,CASTVSRADYGYTF
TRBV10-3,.,CAISESQLGPYGYTF
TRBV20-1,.,CSARGDLSYNEQFF